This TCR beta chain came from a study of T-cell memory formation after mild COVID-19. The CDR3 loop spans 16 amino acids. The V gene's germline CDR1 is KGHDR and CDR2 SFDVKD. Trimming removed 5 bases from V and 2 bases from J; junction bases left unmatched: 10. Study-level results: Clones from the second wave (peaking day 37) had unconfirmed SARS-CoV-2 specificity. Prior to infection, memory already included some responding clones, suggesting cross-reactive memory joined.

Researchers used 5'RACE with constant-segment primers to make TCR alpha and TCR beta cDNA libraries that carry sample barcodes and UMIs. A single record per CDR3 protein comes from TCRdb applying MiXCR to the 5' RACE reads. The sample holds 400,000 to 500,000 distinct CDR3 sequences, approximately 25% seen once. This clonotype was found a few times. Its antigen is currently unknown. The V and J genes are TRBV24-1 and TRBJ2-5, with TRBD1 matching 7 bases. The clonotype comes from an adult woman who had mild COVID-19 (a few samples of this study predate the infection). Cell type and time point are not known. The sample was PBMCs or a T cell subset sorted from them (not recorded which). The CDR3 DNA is TGTGCCACCAGTGGAGCTACCGGGACAGTACAAGAGACCCAGTACTTC. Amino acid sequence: CATSGATGTVQETQYF.